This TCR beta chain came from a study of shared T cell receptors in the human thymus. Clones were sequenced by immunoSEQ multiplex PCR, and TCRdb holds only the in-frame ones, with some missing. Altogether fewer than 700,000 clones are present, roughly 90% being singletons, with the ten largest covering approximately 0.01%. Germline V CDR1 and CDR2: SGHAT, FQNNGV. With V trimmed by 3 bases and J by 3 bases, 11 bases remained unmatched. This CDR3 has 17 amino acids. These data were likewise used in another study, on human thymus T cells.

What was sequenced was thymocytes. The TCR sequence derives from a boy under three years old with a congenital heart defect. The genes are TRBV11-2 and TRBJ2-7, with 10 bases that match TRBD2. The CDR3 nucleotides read TGTGCCAGCAGCTTTTTACGTCTAGCGGGAGACCTCTACGAGCAGTACTTC. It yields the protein CASSFLRLAGDLYEQYF.